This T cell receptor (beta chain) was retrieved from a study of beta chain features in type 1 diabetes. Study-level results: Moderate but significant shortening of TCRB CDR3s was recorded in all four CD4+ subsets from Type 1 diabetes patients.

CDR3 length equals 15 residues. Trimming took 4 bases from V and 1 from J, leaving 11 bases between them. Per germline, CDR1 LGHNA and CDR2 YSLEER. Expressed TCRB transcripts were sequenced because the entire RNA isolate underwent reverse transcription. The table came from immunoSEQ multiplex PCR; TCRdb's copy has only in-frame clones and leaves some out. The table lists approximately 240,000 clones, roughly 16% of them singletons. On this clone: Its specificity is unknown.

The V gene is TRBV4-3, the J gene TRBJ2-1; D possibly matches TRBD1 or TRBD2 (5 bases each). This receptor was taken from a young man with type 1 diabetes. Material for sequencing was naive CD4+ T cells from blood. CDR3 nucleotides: TGCGCCAGCAGCCGGAGGTCAGGGTCCTACAATGAGCAGTTCTTC. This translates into CASSRRSGSYNEQFF.